What follows are 9 T cell receptor beta chains derived from one specimen sequenced in a study of shared clonotypes between healthy human individuals. TCRdb's copy holds only in-frame clones and misses some; the assay was immunoSEQ multiplex PCR. The sample contains millions of clones, 95% of which appear only once. The sample taken for sequencing was naive CD4+ T cells sorted from blood. Stated subset: CD45RA+ positively selected. These receptors originate from a man aged 18 to 35 in good health.

The chain joins TRBV9 to TRBJ1-4, with a weak D call TRBD1 (6 bases). CDR3 length: 16 amino acids. The V gene lost 0 bases and the J gene lost 8 bases, with 17 bases spanning the gap. Germline V gene sequence: CDR1 SGDLS, CDR2 YYNGEE. CDR3 DNA: TGTGCCAGCAGCGTAGCTACAATGGGGGCCCAGGAAAAACTGTTTTTT. This gives the protein CASSVATMGAQEKLFF.

The chain couples TRBV28 to TRBJ2-1; TRBD1 is a possible D gene (5 bases). Trimming took 0 bases from V and 1 from J, leaving 7 bases between them. The V gene's germline CDR1 is MDHEN and CDR2 SYDVKM. The CDR3 is 15 residues long. DNA for the CDR3: TGTGCCAGCAGTTTATGGCAGGGATCCTACAATGAGCAGTTCTTC. Translation: CASSLWQGSYNEQFF.

This chain joins TRBV11-2 and TRBJ2-5; D gene ambiguous. The CDR3 contains 14 residues. With 0 bases removed from V and 7 bases from J, the gap between germline ends came to 12 bases. CDR1 SGHAT and CDR2 FQNNGV come from the germline V gene. This CDR3 is CASSLDPLVGTQYF. The DNA for the CDR3 is TGTGCCAGCAGCTTAGACCCCCTGGTGGGGACCCAGTACTTC. The entire variable domain, with the rest obtained from reference TRBV11-2 and TRBJ2-5, is as follows: EAGVAQSPRYKIIEKRQSVAFWCNPISGHATLYWYQQILGQGPKLLIQFQNNGVVDDSQLPKDRFSAERLKGVDSTLKIQPAKLEDSAVYLCASSLDPLVGTQYFGPGTRLLVL.

V is TRBV25-1 and J is TRBJ2-1, with 8 bases aligning to TRBD1. V was clipped by 8 bases and J by 4 bases; unmatched bases: 13. CDR1 MGHDK and CDR2 SYGVNS come from the germline V gene. CDR3 size: 16 residues. CDR3 coding DNA: TGTGCCAGCGCCCGCCCCGGGACAGGACGTTACAATGAGCAGTTCTTC. Translation: CASARPGTGRYNEQFF.

This rearrangement joins TRBV6-6 to TRBJ2-5; D unresolved. The CDR3 has 12 amino acids. CDR1 MNHNY and CDR2 SVGAGI come from the germline V gene (reference sequence). V was clipped by 0 bases and J by 7 bases, with 6 bases between them. The CDR3 spells CASSYSLGTQYF. CDR3 DNA: TGTGCCAGCAGTTACTCTCTAGGGACCCAGTACTTC.

This clone came up once. The chain recombines TRBV25-1 with TRBJ1-5; a weak D match, TRBD1 (6 bases). The V end was cut by 2 bases, the J end by 7 bases, with 12 bases between. CDR3 length: 14 residues. Germline CDR1 reads MGHDK; CDR2 reads SYGVNS. As DNA, the CDR3 is TGTGCCAGCAGTGAAGTAGGGGGGAGCCAGCCCCAGCATTTT. Protein sequence: CASSEVGGSQPQHF.

J is TRBJ1-1 and V is TRBV10-3, with D unclear. Germline V gives CDR1 ENHRY, CDR2 SYGVKD. The V and J ends lost 6 bases and 0 bases respectively, with 5 bases between them. The length of the CDR3 is 12 residues. CDR3 sequence (DNA): TGTGCCATCAGGAACTTGAACACTGAAGCTTTCTTT. Its translation: CAIRNLNTEAFF.

The chain uses TRBV6-1 and TRBJ1-3; TRBD1 is a possible D gene (5 bases). In germline, CDR1 is MNHNS, CDR2 SASEGT. The germline V and J ends were trimmed by 3 bases and 7 bases, with 13 bases remaining between them. The CDR3 runs to 14 residues. The CDR3 DNA follows: TGTGCCAGCAGTGATTCGGTACCAGGGAACACCATATATTTT. This gives the protein CASSDSVPGNTIYF.

This chain connects TRBV4-3 to TRBJ2-3; D possibly corresponds to TRBD1 (6 bases). Looked up from germline, CDR1 is LGHNA and CDR2 is YSLEER. V gave up 4 bases and J gave up 5 bases, with 16 bases separating them. CDR3 length: 15 residues. This CDR3 is CASSLKGSRGDTQYF. DNA of the CDR3: TGCGCCAGCAGCCTAAAAGGGAGCAGGGGAGATACGCAGTATTTT.